This note documents a single T cell receptor beta chain sequence. This clone was seen just once. Its antigen is still unknown. No qualities accompany the bases; no much larger clone lies one base away. The data were taken from a study of cytomegalovirus exposure and HLA in healthy donors (TCRdb year 2017). In terms of the full investigation: According to an earlier analysis of a few hundred of the donors, about 179 million T cells yielded some 120 million unique TCR beta sequences and 276 Gb of sequence data. About 320 gigabases of sequencing data and 78 million or so unique TCR sequences were included in an early release covering several hundred HLA-typed donors. Of the roughly 400 genotyped donors, approximately 80% fell in the genetic ancestry cluster associated with self-reported Caucasian donors. The study aimed to test whether signatures of past pathogen exposure could be identified by cataloging public T cell receptors. Using immunosequencing, the study profiled T cell repertoires from about 650 subjects and related those repertoires to cytomegalovirus serostatus. Along with the approximately 650-subject first cohort, a separate validation cohort of about 110 different subjects was used. To predict cytomegalovirus infection status, the study combined high-throughput TCR immunosequencing, statistical association of individual TCRs with disease status, and machine learning. A later analysis re-analyzed previously published TCR beta repertoires from approximately 670 donors and added high-resolution HLA genotyping to study TCR occurrence patterns. Rather than drawing on any new phenotypic data, the later analysis identified candidate immune exposures from TCR beta sequences and the way those sequences occurred across donors. In an earlier analysis of 550 to 700 of the donors, high-throughput TCR beta sequencing was used to judge whether each TCR beta V gene segment behaved as functional or pseudogenic. Donor age, sex, ethnicity and CMV serostatus were collected together with the repertoire data. A later genetic analysis took genome-wide SNP genotypes for about 55% of the 666 donors and used that subset as a discovery cohort. Every repertoire in the discovery cohort had been generated on one and the same sequencing platform. Class I and class II HLA loci were covered by the typing at four-digit resolution. The number of donors typed differed by locus, with about 629-640 for A, B, C, DRB1 and DQB1, 522 for DQA1, over 600 for DPA1, and approximately 470 for DPB1. A handful of DR-DQ haplotypes were handled as single units for association and clustering because linkage in the cohort was strong. Across about 370 genotyped donors of the cohort, an average of about 250,000 unique TCR beta nucleotide sequences per donor were sequenced, and approximately 19% of those sequences were non-productive.

CDR1 SGHNT and CDR2 YYREEE were looked up in the germline V gene (reference sequence). From V the trimming removes 4 bases and from J it removes 6 bases, while the gene matches leave 9 bases of the junction unaccounted for. The CDR3 goes from the cysteine to the phenylalanine over 15 residues. The entry retains the CDR3 DNA only, 45 bases that are in frame from base 1. Libraries came from the immunoSEQ multiplex PCR assay. The multiplex PCR relied on a mix of 60 forward primers for TCR Vbeta segments and 13 reverse primers for TCR Jbeta segments. A multiplex PCR assay on genomic DNA amplified the CDR3 region of rearranged TCR beta genes. Amplified TCR beta libraries were sequenced as 87-base-pair reads on the Illumina HiSeq System. The authors' pipeline ran thus. A later analysis counted tens of millions of unique TCR beta chains across the 650 to 700 repertoires, and approximately 11 million of these chains were shared by at least two donors. Raw reads were error-corrected and collapsed into unique sequences by a nearest-neighbor algorithm in which closely related sequences were merged to remove PCR and sequencing errors. To assign V, D and J gene segments, CDR3 sequences were aligned to IMGT reference sequences. For a sequence to be retained, a match of at least six nucleotides to both a V gene segment and a J gene segment was required. Rearrangements were classified as productive when the CDR3 lacked stop codons and remained in frame with V and J, and all other rearrangements were classified as non-productive. CDR3 was defined according to IMGT convention as the region running from the second conserved V-encoded cysteine to the conserved J-encoded phenylalanine. The earlier analysis of a few hundred of the donors excluded any sequence lacking an unambiguous match to a single V gene segment. An earlier analysis of some 610 of the donors called V segments functional above 56.7% productive rearrangements and segregating when the between-donor standard deviation exceeded 5%. A statistical classification framework was developed to diagnose cytomegalovirus status using the catalog of TCR beta chain sequences. A later analysis assigned V and J genes by comparing TCR nucleotide sequences with IMGT/GENE-DB human TR gene sequences. Using the TCRdist pipeline, a later analysis assigned CDR3 sequences along with most-parsimonious VDJ recombination scenarios. A later analysis defined each TCR beta chain by its CDR3 amino acid sequence plus V-gene family, and excluded reads lacking a unique V-gene family. To address suspected cross-contamination and a sequencing artifact, a later analysis removed several hundred highly shared, low-generation-probability nucleotide sequences. For each public chain, a later analysis derived a clonal expansion index from normalized ranks of inferred template counts within each repertoire. In a later analysis, generation probabilities were computed with a VDJ recombination model fitted to out-of-frame rearrangements, and the resulting probabilities were checked against IGoR. A later analysis scored TCR-TCR, TCR-HLA and TCR-CMV co-occurrence with hypergeometric tests, applying a repertoire-size bias correction to TCR pairs. A later analysis estimated false discovery rates by permuting HLA or CMV assignments 20 times. In a later analysis, co-occurring TCRs were grouped with DBSCAN, and TCRdist sequence similarity was added when clustering was performed within HLA-allele-positive subsets. Repertoires with fewer than 30,000 or more than 120,000 public chains, plus five repertoires with anomalous nucleotide sharing, were excluded from co-occurrence clustering. TCRdb re-hosts the immuneACCESS table, in-frame sequences only. Its copies lack some clones; in the studies checked, an unresolved V gene accounts for under half of them, and the cause for the rest is not known. D and trimming come from the DNA, and the V and J calls and clone size come from that table. Counted in this sample were under 150,000 clones; around 85% of them appeared once. The top ten hold approximately 1.7% of the sample.

The cohort was made up of under 800 healthy bone marrow donors. At the time of sampling, every cohort member was nominally healthy, though immune exposures that went unrecorded were likely present. The donor tested CMV seronegative, placing the donor among the 350 to 400 seronegative members of the cohort. A peripheral blood sample was provided by each donor, and peripheral blood mononuclear cells were used for TCR beta sequencing. The Qiagen DNeasy Blood Extraction Kit was used to extract genomic DNA from the blood cell samples. The full study reports these points: CMV serostatus was the only immune exposure information available for the cohort. The authors suggested that the approach could potentially be generalized to other disease states and immunological phenotypes. Because the 87-base-pair reads could not distinguish some IMGT-functional V segments, including TRBV6-2 and TRBV6-3, those segments were excluded. The cohort was sequenced for TCR beta chains only, and without alpha or paired-chain data the features that could be detected were limited. A later analysis reported that several top co-occurrence clusters appeared linked to parvovirus B19, influenza, CMV and Epstein-Barr virus. The study listed 150 to 200 TCR beta chains as associated with cytomegalovirus. A later genetic analysis associated a missense DCLRE1C variant with V-gene and J-gene trimming of TCR beta chains, and an independent cohort replicated the association. Linkage disequilibrium might explain the correlated functional status among segregating V segments, but an unknown experimental factor could not be excluded. A later analysis associated 16,951 TCR beta sequences with specific HLA alleles at a false discovery rate of 0.05. HLA typing was unavailable for some donors at each locus, so association tests used only the typed subset. In vitro tests confirmed that three of the cytomegalovirus-associated TCR beta chains recognize cytomegalovirus antigens. In a later genetic analysis, fewer N-insertions in productive TCRs were reported among donors in an Asian-associated ancestry cluster than the approximately 710-donor mean. In a later analysis, TCR association rates were found to vary across HLA loci, with the most associated TCRs seen for DRB1 alleles and the fewest for HLA-C alleles. A group of highly shared sequence variants was considered likely to be a technical artifact of the sequencing pipeline. A later analysis found that HLA-associated TCR beta chains were more clonally expanded and had lower generation probabilities than equally common non-associated chains. The classifier was reported to diagnose cytomegalovirus status with high specificity and sensitivity in both the original cohort and the validation cohort. Because counts were too low, more than 15 rarely observed V segments, including chromosome 9 orphons, were excluded from the earlier analysis of some 590 of the donors. When HLA alleles, especially DR and DQ, strongly co-occurred, attributing TCR associations to individual alleles was difficult. In an earlier analysis of 450 to 750 of the donors, most TCR beta V segments appeared in productive rearrangements about 87% or about 30% of the time, broadly matching IMGT annotations. While some public TCRs were present in many individuals, most TCR sequences turned up only very rarely across donors. A later analysis found that most CMV-associated TCR beta chains appeared HLA-restricted, with HLA associations seemingly driven largely by CMV exposure. Presence/absence analyses assumed roughly uniform sequencing depth across donors, an assumption that may not hold. A further reported finding was that TCR beta sequences accurately predicted the HLA-A and HLA-B alleles for most subjects in the first cohort.

The rearrangement joined TRBV5-4 to TRBJ2-3; TRBD2 matches 9 bases in the middle. This TCR came from a boy aged 5-17 years in good health and CMV-seronegative. The sample comprised PBMCs. The CDR3 here reads CASSRSGGARDTQYF. The sequenced DNA is TGTGCCAGCAGCCGTAGCGGGGGTGCCCGGGATACGCAGTATTTT. Reference TRBV5-4 and TRBJ2-3 genes cover what lies past the CDR3, so the full variable domain is ETGVTQSPTHLIKTRGQQVTLRCSSQSGHNTVSWYQQALGQGPQFIFQYYREEENGRGNFPPRFSGLQFPNYSSELNVNALELDDSALYLCASSRSGGARDTQYFGPGTRLTVL.